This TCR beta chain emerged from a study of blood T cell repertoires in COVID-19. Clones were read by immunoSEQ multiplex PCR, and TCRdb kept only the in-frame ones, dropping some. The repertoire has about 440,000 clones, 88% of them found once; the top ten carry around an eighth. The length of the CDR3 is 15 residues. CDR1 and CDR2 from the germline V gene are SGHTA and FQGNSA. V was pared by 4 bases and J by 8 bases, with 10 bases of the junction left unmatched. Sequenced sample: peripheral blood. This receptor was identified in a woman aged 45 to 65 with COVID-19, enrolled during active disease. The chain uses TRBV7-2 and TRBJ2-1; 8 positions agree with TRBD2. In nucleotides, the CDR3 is TGTGCCAGCAGCTCGGGGGGGCCGCCTGCGGATGAGCAGTTCTTC. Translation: CASSSGGPPADEQFF. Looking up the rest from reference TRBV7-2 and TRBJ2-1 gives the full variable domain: GAGVSQSPSNKVTEKGKDVELRCDPISGHTALYWYRQSLGQGLEFLIYFQGNSAPDKSGLPSDRFSAERTGGSVSTLTIQRTQQEDSAVYLCASSSGGPPADEQFFGPGTRLTVL.